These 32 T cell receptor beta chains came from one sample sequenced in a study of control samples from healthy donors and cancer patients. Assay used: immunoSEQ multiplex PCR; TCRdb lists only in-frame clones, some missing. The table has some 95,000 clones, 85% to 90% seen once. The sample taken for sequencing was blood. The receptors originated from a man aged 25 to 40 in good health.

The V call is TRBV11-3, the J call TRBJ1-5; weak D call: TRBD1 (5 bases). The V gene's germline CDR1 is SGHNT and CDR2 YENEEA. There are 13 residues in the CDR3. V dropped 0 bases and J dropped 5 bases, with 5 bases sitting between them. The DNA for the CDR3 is TGTGCCAGCAGCTTAGAGGGGGATCAGCCCCAGCATTTT. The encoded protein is CASSLEGDQPQHF.

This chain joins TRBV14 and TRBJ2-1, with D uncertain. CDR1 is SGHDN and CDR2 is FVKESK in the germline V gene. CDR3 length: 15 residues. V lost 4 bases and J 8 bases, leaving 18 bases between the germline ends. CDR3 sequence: CASSRPGPLVYEQFF. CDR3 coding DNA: TGTGCCAGCAGCCGTCCCGGGCCCCTTGTCTATGAGCAGTTCTTC. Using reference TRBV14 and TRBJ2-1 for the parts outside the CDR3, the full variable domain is EAGVTQFPSHSVIEKGQTVTLRCDPISGHDNLYWYRRVMGKEIKFLLHFVKESKQDESGMPNNRFLAERTGGTYSTLKVQPAELEDSGVYFCASSRPGPLVYEQFFGPGTRLTVL.

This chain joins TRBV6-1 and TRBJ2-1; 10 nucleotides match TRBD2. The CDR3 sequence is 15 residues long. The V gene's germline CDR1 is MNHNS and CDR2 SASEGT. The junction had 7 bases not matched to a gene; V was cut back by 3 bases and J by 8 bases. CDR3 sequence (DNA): TGTGCCAGCAGTGATTATGGGCTAGCGGGAGATGAGCAGTTCTTC. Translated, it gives CASSDYGLAGDEQFF.

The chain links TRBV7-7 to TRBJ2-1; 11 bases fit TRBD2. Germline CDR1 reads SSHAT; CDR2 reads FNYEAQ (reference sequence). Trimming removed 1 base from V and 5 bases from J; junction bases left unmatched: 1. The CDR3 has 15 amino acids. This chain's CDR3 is CASSLGLAGHNEQFF. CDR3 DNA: TGTGCCAGCAGCTTAGGACTAGCGGGACACAATGAGCAGTTCTTC.

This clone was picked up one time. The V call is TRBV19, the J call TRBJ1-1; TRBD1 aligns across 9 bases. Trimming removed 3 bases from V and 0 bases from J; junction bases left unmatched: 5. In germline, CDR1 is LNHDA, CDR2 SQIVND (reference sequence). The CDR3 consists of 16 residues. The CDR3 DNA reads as TGTGCCAGTAGTATCGGGACAGGGACTGTGAACACTGAAGCTTTCTTT. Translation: CASSIGTGTVNTEAFF.

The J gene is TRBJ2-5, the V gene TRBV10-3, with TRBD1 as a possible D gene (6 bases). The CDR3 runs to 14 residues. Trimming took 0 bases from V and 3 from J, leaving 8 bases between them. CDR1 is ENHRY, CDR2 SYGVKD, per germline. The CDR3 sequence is CAISESSGEETQYF. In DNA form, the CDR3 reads TGTGCCATCAGTGAGTCGTCAGGGGAAGAGACCCAGTACTTC.

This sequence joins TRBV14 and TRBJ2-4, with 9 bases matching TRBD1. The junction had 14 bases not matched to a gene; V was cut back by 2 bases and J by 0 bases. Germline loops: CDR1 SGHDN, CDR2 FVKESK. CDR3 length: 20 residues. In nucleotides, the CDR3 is TGTGCCAGCAGCCAAAGCAGACCGGGACAGGGAGTCTTAGCCAAAAACATTCAGTACTTC. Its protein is CASSQSRPGQGVLAKNIQYF. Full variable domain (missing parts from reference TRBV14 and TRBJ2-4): EAGVTQFPSHSVIEKGQTVTLRCDPISGHDNLYWYRRVMGKEIKFLLHFVKESKQDESGMPNNRFLAERTGGTYSTLKVQPAELEDSGVYFCASSQSRPGQGVLAKNIQYFGAGTRLSVL.

CDR3 amino acids: CASSRYHTGMNTEAFF. The DNA for the CDR3 is TGTGCCAGCAGTCGATACCACACAGGGATGAACACTGAAGCTTTCTTT. This chain joins TRBV7-9 and TRBJ1-1, with a possible D match to TRBD1 (6 bases). V was cut by 6 bases and J by 0 bases, with 17 bases left in between. Germline CDR1 SEHNR, CDR2 FQNEAQ (reference sequence). The CDR3 length is 16 residues.

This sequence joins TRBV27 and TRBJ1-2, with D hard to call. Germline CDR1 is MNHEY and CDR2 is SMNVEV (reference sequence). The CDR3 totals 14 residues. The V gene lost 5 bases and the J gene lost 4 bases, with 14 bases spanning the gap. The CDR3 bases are TGTGCCAGCAGTCCCCAGGTAGTCAGCTATGGCTACACCTTC. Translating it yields CASSPQVVSYGYTF.

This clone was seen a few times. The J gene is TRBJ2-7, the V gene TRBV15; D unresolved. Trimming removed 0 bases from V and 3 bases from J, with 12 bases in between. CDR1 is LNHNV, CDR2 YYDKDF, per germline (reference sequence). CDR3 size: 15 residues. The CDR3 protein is CATSRDLGPSYEQYF. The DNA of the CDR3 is TGTGCCACCAGCAGAGATCTTGGACCGAGCTACGAGCAGTACTTC.

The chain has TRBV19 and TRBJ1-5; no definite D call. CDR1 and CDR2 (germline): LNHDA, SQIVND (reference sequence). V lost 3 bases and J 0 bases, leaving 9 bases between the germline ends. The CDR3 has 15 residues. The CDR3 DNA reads TGTGCCAGTAGTATGTACAGAGATAGCAATCAGCCCCAGCATTTT. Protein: CASSMYRDSNQPQHF.

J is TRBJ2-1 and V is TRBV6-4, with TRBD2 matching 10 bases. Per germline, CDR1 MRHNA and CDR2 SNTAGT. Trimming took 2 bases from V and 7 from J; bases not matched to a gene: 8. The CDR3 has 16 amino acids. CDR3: CASSDGLAGATNEQFF. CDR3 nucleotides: TGTGCCAGCAGTGACGGGCTAGCGGGAGCCACTAATGAGCAGTTCTTC.

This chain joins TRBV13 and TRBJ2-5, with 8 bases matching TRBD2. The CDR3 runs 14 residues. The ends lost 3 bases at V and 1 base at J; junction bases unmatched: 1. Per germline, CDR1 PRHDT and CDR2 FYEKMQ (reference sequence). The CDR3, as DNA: TGTGCCAGCAGCTTTAGCGGGGTCCAAGAGACCCAGTACTTC. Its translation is CASSFSGVQETQYF.

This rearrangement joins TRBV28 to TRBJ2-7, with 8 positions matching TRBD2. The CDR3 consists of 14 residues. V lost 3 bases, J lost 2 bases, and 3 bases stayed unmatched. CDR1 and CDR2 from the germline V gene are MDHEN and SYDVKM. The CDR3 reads CASSLRGATYEQYF. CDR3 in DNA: TGTGCCAGCAGTTTGCGGGGGGCCACCTACGAGCAGTACTTC.

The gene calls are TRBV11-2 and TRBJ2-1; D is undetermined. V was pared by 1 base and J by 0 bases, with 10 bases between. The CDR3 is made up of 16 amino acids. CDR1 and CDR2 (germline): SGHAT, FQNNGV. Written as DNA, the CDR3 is TGTGCCAGCAGCTTAGCACACGACGTCTCCTACAATGAGCAGTTCTTC. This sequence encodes CASSLAHDVSYNEQFF. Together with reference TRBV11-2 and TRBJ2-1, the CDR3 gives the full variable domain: EAGVAQSPRYKIIEKRQSVAFWCNPISGHATLYWYQQILGQGPKLLIQFQNNGVVDDSQLPKDRFSAERLKGVDSTLKIQPAKLEDSAVYLCASSLAHDVSYNEQFFGPGTRLTVL.

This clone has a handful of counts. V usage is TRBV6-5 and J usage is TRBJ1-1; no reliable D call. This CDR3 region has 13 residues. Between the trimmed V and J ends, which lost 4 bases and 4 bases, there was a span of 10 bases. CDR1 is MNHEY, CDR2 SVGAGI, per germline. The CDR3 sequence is CASSSSMGTEAFF. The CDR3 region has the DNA TGTGCCAGCAGTTCGTCAATGGGCACTGAAGCTTTCTTT.

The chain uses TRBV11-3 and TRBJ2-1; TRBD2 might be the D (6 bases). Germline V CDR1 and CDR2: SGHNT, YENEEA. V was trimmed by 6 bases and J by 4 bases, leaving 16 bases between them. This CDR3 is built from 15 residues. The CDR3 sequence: CASRLESSAYNEQFF. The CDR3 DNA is TGTGCCAGCAGACTAGAGTCTAGCGCTTACAATGAGCAGTTCTTC. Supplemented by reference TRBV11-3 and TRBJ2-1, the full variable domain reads EAGVVQSPRYKIIEKKQPVAFWCNPISGHNTLYWYLQNLGQGPELLIRYENEEAVDDSQLPKDRFSAERLKGVDSTLKIQPAELGDSAVYLCASRLESSAYNEQFFGPGTRLTVL.

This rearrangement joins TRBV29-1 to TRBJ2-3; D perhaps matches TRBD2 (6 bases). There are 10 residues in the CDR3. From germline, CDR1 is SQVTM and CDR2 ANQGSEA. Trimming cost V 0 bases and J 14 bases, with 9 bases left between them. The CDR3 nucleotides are TGCAGCGTTGAAGAGGGAGGTCTGTATTTT. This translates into CSVEEGGLYF.

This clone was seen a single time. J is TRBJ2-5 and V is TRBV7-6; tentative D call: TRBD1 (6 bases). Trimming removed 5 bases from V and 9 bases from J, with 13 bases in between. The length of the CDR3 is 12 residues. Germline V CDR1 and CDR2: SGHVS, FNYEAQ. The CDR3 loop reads CASSPPEGAQYF. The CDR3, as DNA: TGTGCCAGCAGCCCTCCCGAGGGGGCCCAGTACTTC.

CDR3 sequence: CASSLGTSGSDEQFF. The CDR3 DNA reads TGTGCCAGCTCACTTGGGACTAGCGGGAGTGATGAGCAGTTCTTC. This chain joins TRBV18 and TRBJ2-1; 14 bases are shared with TRBD2. Germline V gene sequence: CDR1 KGHSH, CDR2 LQKENI. Trimming cost V 4 bases and J 8 bases; bases outside gene matches: 4. This CDR3 has 15 amino acids. The full variable domain, its missing parts supplied by reference TRBV18 and TRBJ2-1, is NAGVMQNPRHLVRRRGQEARLRCSPMKGHSHVYWYRQLPEEGLKFMVYLQKENIIDESGMPKERFSAEFPKEGPSILRIQQVVRGDSAAYFCASSLGTSGSDEQFFGPGTRLTVL.

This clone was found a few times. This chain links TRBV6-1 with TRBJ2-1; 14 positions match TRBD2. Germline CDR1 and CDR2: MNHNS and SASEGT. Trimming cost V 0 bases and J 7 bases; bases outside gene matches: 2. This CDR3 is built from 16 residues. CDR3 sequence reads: CASSEAWTSGRNEQFF. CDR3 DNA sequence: TGTGCCAGCAGTGAAGCTTGGACTAGCGGGAGGAATGAGCAGTTCTTC.

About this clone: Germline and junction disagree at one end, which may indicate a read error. The CDR3 coding sequence is TGTGCCTGCAGAGTCCAGGGAAACAACAATGAGCAGTTCTTC. This codes for CACRVQGNNNEQFF. The chain is built from TRBV27 and TRBJ2-1, with D possibly being TRBD1 (5 bases). The CDR3 totals 14 residues. Germline assignment: CDR1 MNHEY and CDR2 SMNVEV (reference sequence).

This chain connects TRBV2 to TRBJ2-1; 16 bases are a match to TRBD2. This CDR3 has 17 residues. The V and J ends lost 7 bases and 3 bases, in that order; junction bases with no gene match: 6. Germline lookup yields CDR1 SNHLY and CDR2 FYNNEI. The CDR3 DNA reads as TGTGCCAGCACTGGAGGGACTAGCGGGAGGGTCTACAATGAGCAGTTCTTC. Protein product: CASTGGTSGRVYNEQFF.

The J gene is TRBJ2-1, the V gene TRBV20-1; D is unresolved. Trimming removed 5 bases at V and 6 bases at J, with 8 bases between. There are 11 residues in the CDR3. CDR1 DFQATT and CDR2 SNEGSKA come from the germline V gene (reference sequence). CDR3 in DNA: TGCAGTGCTGCTCCCCCCAATGAGCAGTTCTTC. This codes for CSAAPPNEQFF.

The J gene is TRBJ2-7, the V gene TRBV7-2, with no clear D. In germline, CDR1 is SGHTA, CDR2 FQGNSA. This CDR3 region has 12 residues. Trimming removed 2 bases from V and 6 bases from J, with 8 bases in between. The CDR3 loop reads CASSLRVSEQYF. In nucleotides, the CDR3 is TGTGCCAGCAGCTTAAGGGTATCCGAGCAGTACTTC.

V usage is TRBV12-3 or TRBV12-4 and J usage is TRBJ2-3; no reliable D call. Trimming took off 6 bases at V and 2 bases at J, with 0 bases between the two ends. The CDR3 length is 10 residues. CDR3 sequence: CASSTDTQYF. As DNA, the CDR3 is TGTGCCAGCAGCACAGATACGCAGTATTTT.

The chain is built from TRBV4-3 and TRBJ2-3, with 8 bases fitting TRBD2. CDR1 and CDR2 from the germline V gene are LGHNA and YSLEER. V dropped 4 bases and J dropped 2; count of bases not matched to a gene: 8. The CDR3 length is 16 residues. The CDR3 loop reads CASSRGLLADTDTQYF. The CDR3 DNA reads TGCGCCAGCAGCCGCGGGTTACTAGCGGACACAGATACGCAGTATTTT.

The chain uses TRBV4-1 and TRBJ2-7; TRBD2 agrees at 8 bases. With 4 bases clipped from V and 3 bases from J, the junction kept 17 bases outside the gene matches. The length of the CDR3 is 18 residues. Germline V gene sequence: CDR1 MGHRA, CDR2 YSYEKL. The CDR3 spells CASSLTSEITYGSYEQYF. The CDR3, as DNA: TGCGCCAGCAGCCTGACTAGCGAGATTACCTACGGGAGCTACGAGCAGTACTTC.

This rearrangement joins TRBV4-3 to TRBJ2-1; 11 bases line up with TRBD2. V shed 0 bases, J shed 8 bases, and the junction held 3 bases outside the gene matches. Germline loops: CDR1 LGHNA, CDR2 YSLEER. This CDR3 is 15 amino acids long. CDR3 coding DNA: TGCGCCAGCAGCCAAGATAGCGGGAGGGGCGATGAGCAGTTCTTC. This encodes CASSQDSGRGDEQFF.

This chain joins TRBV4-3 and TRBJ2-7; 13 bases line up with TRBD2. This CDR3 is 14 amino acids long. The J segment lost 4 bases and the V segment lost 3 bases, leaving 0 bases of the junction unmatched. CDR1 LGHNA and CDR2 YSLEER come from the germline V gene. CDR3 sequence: CASSQGLAGYEQYF. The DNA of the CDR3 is TGCGCCAGCAGCCAGGGACTAGCGGGATACGAGCAGTACTTC.

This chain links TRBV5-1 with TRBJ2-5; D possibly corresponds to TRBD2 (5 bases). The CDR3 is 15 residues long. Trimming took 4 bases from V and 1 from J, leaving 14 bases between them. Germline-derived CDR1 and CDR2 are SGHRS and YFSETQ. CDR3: CASSEPLAPQETQYF. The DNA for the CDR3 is TGCGCCAGCAGCGAACCCTTAGCGCCCCAAGAGACCCAGTACTTC.

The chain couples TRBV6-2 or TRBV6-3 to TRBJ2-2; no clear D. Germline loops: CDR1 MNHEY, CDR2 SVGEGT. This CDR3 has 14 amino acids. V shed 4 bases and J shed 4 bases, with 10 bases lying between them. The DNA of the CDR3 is TGTGCCAGCAGTTTAGTGGCAGTCACCGGGGAGCTGTTTTTT. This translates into CASSLVAVTGELFF.